This T cell receptor (beta chain) was recorded in a study of cytomegalovirus exposure and HLA in healthy donors. Findings of the study overall: Among the CMV-associated chains, three were confirmed in vitro as specific for CMV antigens.

On this clone: Its antigen is not identified.

The protocol was immunoSEQ multiplex PCR, while the TCRdb copy is restricted to in-frame clones and leaves out a portion. The sample contains about 110,000 clones, 88% of which appear only once. Trimming pared 5 bases from V and 0 bases from J, leaving 11 bases between. There are 16 residues in the CDR3. CDR1 and CDR2 from the germline V gene are MDHEN and SYDVKM. The sample was PBMCs. The gene calls are TRBV28 and TRBJ1-6; D remains unclear. This TCR came from a young woman in good health and CMV-seropositive. In DNA form, the CDR3 reads TGTGCCAGCAGTGATGGTCTGAGCTCCTATAATTCACCCCTCCACTTT. Amino acid sequence: CASSDGLSSYNSPLHF.